Each of the 12 T cell receptor beta chains below was sequenced from the same sample in a study of CD8 T cells in Susac syndrome. RNA, at about 0.45 to 1 ug, was reverse transcribed with random hexamers. TCRdb fed the immunoSEQ multiplex PCR reads into MiXCR, producing one record per CDR3 protein. The sample shows more than 100,000 distinct CDR3 sequences, about 93% of them seen only once. What was sequenced was CD8+ T cells from PBMCs. The receptors stem from a human donor with Susac syndrome.

This chain links TRBV7-2 with TRBJ2-5, with a weak D call TRBD2 (6 bases). The CDR3 sequence is 16 residues long. Per germline, CDR1 SGHTA and CDR2 FQGNSA. V was shortened by 2 bases and J by 5 bases, with 18 bases between the two germline ends. Here the CDR3 DNA reads TGTGCCAGCAGCTTAAACGGGGGAGAACGCGCGGAGACCCAGTACTTC. Encoded protein: CASSLNGGERAETQYF.

This clonotype appeared once. The CDR3 here is CSRGGEETQYF. The CDR3 nucleotides are TGCAGCCGCGGGGGGGAAGAGACCCAGTACTTC. V and J are TRBV20-1 and TRBJ2-5; 9 nucleotides line up with TRBD2. From germline, CDR1 is DFQATT and CDR2 SNEGSKA (reference sequence). The CDR3 sequence is 11 residues long.

The chain couples TRBV20-1 to TRBJ1-5; no clear D. CDR3 size: 14 residues. From germline, CDR1 is DFQATT and CDR2 SNEGSKA (reference sequence). Trimming shortened V by 4 bases and J by 0 bases, and 10 bases separated the two germline ends. The CDR3 coding sequence is TGCAGTGCTATCGATTCCGATAGCAATCAGCCCCAGCATTTT. As protein: CSAIDSDSNQPQHF.

The chain combines TRBV27 with TRBJ1-2; the match to TRBD1 covers 10 bases. CDR1 and CDR2 from the germline V gene are MNHEY and SMNVEV (reference sequence). The V segment lost 6 bases and the J segment 4 bases; nucleotides outside the gene matches: 14. This CDR3 region has 17 residues. CDR3 amino acids: CASSKTVGTGAVYGYTF. The DNA of the CDR3 is TGTGCCAGCAGCAAAACCGTCGGGACAGGGGCTGTCTATGGCTACACCTTC.

The chain uses TRBV6-5 and TRBJ1-5, with TRBD1 as a possible D gene (5 bases). The germline V and J ends were trimmed by 0 bases and 11 bases, with 8 bases remaining between them. This CDR3 comprises 12 residues. Germline CDR1 reads MNHEY; CDR2 reads SVGAGI. The CDR3 DNA reads as TGTGCCAGCAGTTACTCGGGGGGAGCCCAGCATTTT. This translates into CASSYSGGAQHF.

The CDR3 DNA sequence: TGTGCCAGCAGCGTGGGACAGAGCTCCTACGAGCAGTACTTC. Protein: CASSVGQSSYEQYF. The chain is built from TRBV9 and TRBJ2-7, with 7 bases fitting TRBD1. After removal of 2 bases from V and 0 bases from J, the junction contained 2 bases not matched to a gene. There are 14 residues in the CDR3. Germline CDR1 SGDLS, CDR2 YYNGEE.

The gene calls are TRBV7-9 and TRBJ2-6; TRBD1 agrees at 11 bases. The V gene end was trimmed by 6 bases and the J gene end by 4 bases; junction bases not matched to a gene: 5. Per germline, CDR1 SEHNR and CDR2 FQNEAQ (reference sequence). This CDR3 is 16 amino acids long. The CDR3 sequence is CASSGDRGAGANVLTF. CDR3 bases: TGTGCCAGCAGTGGGGACAGGGGGGCCGGGGCCAACGTCCTGACTTTC.

The genes are TRBV7-9 and TRBJ2-1, with 7 bases identical to TRBD1. The germline V gene encodes CDR1 SEHNR and CDR2 FQNEAQ (reference sequence). The CDR3 contains 15 residues. V trimming: 5 bases; J trimming: 7 bases; junction bases outside the gene matches: 11. In nucleotides, the CDR3 is TGTGCCAGCAGCCCCTCGGGGACAGTGTTGAATGAGCAGTTCTTC. Residues: CASSPSGTVLNEQFF.

The chain couples TRBV14 to TRBJ1-1; no clear D. CDR3 size: 16 residues. In germline, CDR1 is SGHDN, CDR2 FVKESK. The ends were cut back, 1 base at V and 0 bases at J, with 12 bases in the middle. The CDR3 protein is CASSQGVWVVNTEAFF. The CDR3 DNA is TGTGCCAGCAGCCAAGGAGTGTGGGTCGTGAACACTGAAGCTTTCTTT. The full variable domain, with the rest looked up from reference TRBV14 and TRBJ1-1, is EAGVTQFPSHSVIEKGQTVTLRCDPISGHDNLYWYRRVMGKEIKFLLHFVKESKQDESGMPNNRFLAERTGGTYSTLKVQPAELEDSGVYFCASSQGVWVVNTEAFFGQGTRLTVV.

The chain joins TRBV5-4 to TRBJ1-5, with D unclear. CDR3 length equals 17 residues. Germline-derived CDR1 and CDR2 are SGHNT and YYREEE (reference sequence). Trimming cost V 3 bases and J 6 bases, with 22 bases left between them. CDR3 sequence (DNA): TGTGCCAGCAGCTCCCGACCCGACAAGGTCTATGGTCAGCCCCAGCATTTT. This gives the protein CASSSRPDKVYGQPQHF.

The V gene is TRBV20-1, the J gene TRBJ1-5; 7 nucleotides match TRBD1. The length of the CDR3 is 15 residues. Looked up from germline, CDR1 is DFQATT and CDR2 is SNEGSKA (reference sequence). The J segment lost 5 bases and the V segment lost 1 base, leaving 8 bases of the junction unmatched. CDR3 in amino acids: CSARGEGGGYQPQHF. As DNA, the CDR3 is TGCAGTGCTAGAGGGGAAGGGGGCGGGTATCAGCCCCAGCATTTT.

The chain combines TRBV20-1 with TRBJ2-5, with unresolved D. CDR3 length equals 15 residues. Germline assignment: CDR1 DFQATT and CDR2 SNEGSKA (reference sequence). V gave up 3 bases and J gave up 0 bases, with 14 bases separating them. CDR3: CSARTFQEDQETQYF. The CDR3 DNA reads TGCAGTGCTAGGACTTTTCAGGAAGACCAAGAGACCCAGTACTTC.